Sequencing of this TCR beta chain was carried out in a study of T-cell reconstitution after alpha-beta-depleted transplantation in children. TCRbeta library preparation incorporated unique molecular identifiers. One entry per CDR3 protein results from TCRdb running MiXCR on the PCR reads. Of fewer than 700,000 distinct CDR3 sequences listed, roughly 13% were seen once; the top ten hold about 2.2%. Study-level results: Expanded graft clones numbering several hundred reportedly gave rise to alpha-beta T cells about two months after transplant.

CDR3 size: 14 residues. Germline V gene sequence: CDR1 LNHNV, CDR2 YYDKDF (reference sequence). V lost 1 base to trimming and J lost 8 bases; unmatched junction nucleotides: 7. This clonotype was detected once. Antigen unknown. The receptor was isolated from a male patient under 18 who had a stem cell transplant for acute myeloid leukemia, so the T cells may come from the graft donor. Here the sequenced sample was PBMCs, mostly from graft donor cells, taken 360 days after TCRalphabeta/CD19-depleted stem cell transplant. V and J are TRBV15 and TRBJ1-2; 7 nucleotides line up with TRBD1. CDR3 loop: CATSRVGRGYGYTF. The CDR3, as DNA: TGTGCCACCAGCAGAGTCGGCAGGGGGTACGGCTACACCTTC.